This T cell receptor beta chain was sequenced during a study of CD8 T cells in ankylosing spondylitis. This clonotype was recorded a few times. Each CDR3 protein gets one entry after TCRdb re-called the 5' RACE reads with MiXCR. The table lists just over 300,000 distinct CDR3 sequences, 20% to 25% of them singletons. Sequences were obtained from blood, either unsorted or a sorted T cell fraction (not recorded which). This receptor was taken from a female donor with ankylosing spondylitis or in good health (not recorded which).

CDR3 in amino acids: CSANRPVYGYTF. The DNA of the CDR3 is TGCAGTGCTAACAGGCCCGTCTATGGCTACACCTTC. V and J are TRBV20-1 and TRBJ1-2; perhaps TRBD1 as D (5 bases). Trimming cost V 4 bases and J 4 bases, with 10 bases left between them. There are 12 residues in the CDR3. Germline CDR1 is DFQATT and CDR2 is SNEGSKA (reference sequence).